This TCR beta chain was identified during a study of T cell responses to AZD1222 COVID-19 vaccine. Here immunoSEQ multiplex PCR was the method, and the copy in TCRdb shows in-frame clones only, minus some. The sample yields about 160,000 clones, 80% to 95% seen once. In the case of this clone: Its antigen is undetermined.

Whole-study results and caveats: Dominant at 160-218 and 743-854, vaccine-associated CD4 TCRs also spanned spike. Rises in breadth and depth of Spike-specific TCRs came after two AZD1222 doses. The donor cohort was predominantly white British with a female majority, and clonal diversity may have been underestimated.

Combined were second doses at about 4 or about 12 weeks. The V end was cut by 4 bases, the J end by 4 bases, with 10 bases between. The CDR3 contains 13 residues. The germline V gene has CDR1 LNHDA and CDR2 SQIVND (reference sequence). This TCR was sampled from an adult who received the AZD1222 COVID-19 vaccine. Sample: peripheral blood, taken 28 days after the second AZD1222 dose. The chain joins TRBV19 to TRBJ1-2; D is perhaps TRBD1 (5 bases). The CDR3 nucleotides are TGTGCCAGTAGTAAGGACAAAACCTATGGCTACACCTTC. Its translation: CASSKDKTYGYTF.